Presented here are 3 T cell receptor beta chains from one specimen sequenced in a study of type 1 regulatory T cells. Antigen specificity for these receptors is unknown. TCRdb recomputed calls from the reads with MiXCR, one row per CDR3 protein. The sample records tens of thousands of distinct CDR3 sequences, around 70% being singletons. Sample: cultured T cells, either the whole culture or a sorted T cell fraction (not recorded which). Documented subset: Tr1-enriched cell product generated in vitro against host alloantigens. These receptors all stem from a human donor in good health.

The chain uses TRBV10-1 and TRBJ2-1; 7 nucleotides line up with TRBD1. The V gene's germline CDR1 is WNHNN and CDR2 SYGVQD (reference sequence). This CDR3 comprises 14 residues. V lost 5 bases to trimming and J lost 0 bases; unmatched junction nucleotides: 1. In DNA form, the CDR3 reads TGCGCCAGCAGTCCAGGGGGCTCCTACAATGAGCAGTTCTTC. This encodes CASSPGGSYNEQFF.

This clonotype has just a few counts. The chain recombines TRBV15 with TRBJ1-5; no clear D. Germline lookup yields CDR1 LNHNV and CDR2 YYDKDF (reference sequence). The ends were cut back, 0 bases at V and 2 bases at J, with 8 bases in the middle. This CDR3 has 15 residues. The CDR3 spells CATSRDRSGNQPQHF. The CDR3 DNA follows: TGTGCCACCAGCAGAGATCGGTCAGGCAATCAGCCCCAGCATTTT.

This chain joins TRBV7-2 and TRBJ2-1; D possibly uses TRBD1 or TRBD2 (7 bases each). Deletions cut 2 bases from V and 5 bases from J, with 13 bases between. CDR3 length: 15 amino acids. Germline loops: CDR1 SGHTA, CDR2 FQGNSA. CDR3 in DNA: TGTGCCAGCAGCTTATCGACAGGGACTAACAATGAGCAGTTCTTC. Translating it yields CASSLSTGTNNEQFF.